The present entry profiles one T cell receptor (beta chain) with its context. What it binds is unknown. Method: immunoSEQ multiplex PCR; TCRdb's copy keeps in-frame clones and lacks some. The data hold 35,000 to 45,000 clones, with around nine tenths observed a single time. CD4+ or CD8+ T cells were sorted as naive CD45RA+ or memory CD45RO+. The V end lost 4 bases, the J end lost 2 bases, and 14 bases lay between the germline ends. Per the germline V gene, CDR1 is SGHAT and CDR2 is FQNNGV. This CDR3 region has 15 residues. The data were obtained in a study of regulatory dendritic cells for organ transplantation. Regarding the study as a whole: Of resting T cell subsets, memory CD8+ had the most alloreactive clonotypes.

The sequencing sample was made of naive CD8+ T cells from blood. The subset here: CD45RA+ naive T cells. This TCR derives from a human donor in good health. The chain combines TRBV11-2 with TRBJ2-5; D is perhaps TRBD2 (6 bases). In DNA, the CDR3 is TGTGCCAGCAGCTCCGGGACTTCGTCTCAAGAGACCCAGTACTTC. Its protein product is CASSSGTSSQETQYF.